Listed here are 27 T cell receptor beta chains from one sample, sequenced in a study of blood T cells in healthy people across ages. Alongside a J-beta primer mix, a sample-barcoded 5' primer served in a second PCR lasting 7 to 11 cycles. MiXCR was run by TCRdb on the 5' RACE reads, yielding one entry per CDR3 protein. The data hold hundreds of thousands of distinct CDR3 sequences, with around 36% observed a single time. Material for sequencing was blood. All receptors come from a man between 18 and 35 years old in good health.

This clonotype was recorded a few times. The genes are TRBV20-1 and TRBJ1-1; D remains ambiguous. Trimming removed 3 bases at V and 3 bases at J, with 17 bases between. The CDR3 is 15 amino acids. Germline CDR1 and CDR2: DFQATT and SNEGSKA (reference sequence). As DNA, the CDR3 is TGCAGTGCTAGTAGGGCCTCAAAGGCGGACACTGAAGCTTTCTTT. Residues: CSASRASKADTEAFF.

This clonotype has more than one count but fewer than ten. This chain links TRBV7-9 with TRBJ2-5; possible D gene TRBD2, 6 bases. The V end lost 3 bases, the J end lost 1 base, and 15 bases lay between the germline ends. CDR3 length: 16 amino acids. Germline CDR1 SEHNR, CDR2 FQNEAQ (reference sequence). The CDR3 spells CASSFSTGTPQETQYF. The CDR3 region has the DNA TGTGCCAGCAGCTTCAGCACCGGGACTCCCCAAGAGACCCAGTACTTC.

This clonotype was seen only a few times. J is TRBJ1-1 and V is TRBV12-3 or TRBV12-4; D is perhaps TRBD1 (5 bases). The CDR3 contains 17 residues. Trimming stripped 5 bases from V and 0 bases from J, with 19 bases between. CDR3 DNA sequence: TGTGCCAGCAGTCGAGACCCCCTGACAGATATGAACACTGAAGCTTTCTTT. Its translation: CASSRDPLTDMNTEAFF.

The V call is TRBV29-1, the J call TRBJ2-1, with D perhaps TRBD2 (7 bases). The CDR3 consists of 16 residues. Germline CDR1 SQVTM, CDR2 ANQGSEA. Trimming stripped 0 bases from V and 8 bases from J, with 20 bases between. The CDR3 DNA follows: TGCAGCGTTGAAGATAGGGGGGGACCCCCTGGGGATGAGCAGTTCTTC. It encodes CSVEDRGGPPGDEQFF.

This clonotype was counted ten times or more. CDR3 loop: CASSRSGVQGYRNEQFF. DNA for the CDR3: TGTGCCAGCAGCCGTAGCGGGGTCCAGGGGTATAGGAATGAGCAGTTCTTC. This chain joins TRBV12-3 or TRBV12-4 and TRBJ2-1, with TRBD2 matching over 8 bases. The CDR3 covers 17 residues. Germline trimming cut 6 bases from V and 7 bases from J; bases unmatched to any gene: 17.

This clonotype was seen ten or more times. V and J are TRBV7-8 and TRBJ1-2; D might be TRBD1 (5 bases). CDR1 SGHVS and CDR2 FQNEAQ come from the germline V gene. The CDR3 has 15 amino acids. V lost 0 bases to trimming and J lost 2 bases, with 10 bases between them. The CDR3 region has the DNA TGTGCCAGCAGCTTAGCGCTTGACAGCAACTATGGCTACACCTTC. Translation gives CASSLALDSNYGYTF.

Turning to this clonotype: An end of the junction differs from the germline gene, which may be a read error. The chain recombines TRBV28 with TRBJ2-7; possible D gene TRBD1, 7 bases. The CDR3 is made up of 15 amino acids. Germline CDR1 reads MDHEN; CDR2 reads SYDVKM. CDR3 in DNA: TGTGCCAGCAGCCCCTGGCGGGACAGACACTACGTGCAGTACTTC. Protein: CASSPWRDRHYVQYF.

The chain uses TRBV20-1 and TRBJ2-7; the D is unclear. The germline gives CDR1 DFQATT, CDR2 SNEGSKA (reference sequence). With 8 bases removed from V and 7 bases from J, the gap between germline ends came to 21 bases. CDR3 length equals 13 residues. The CDR3 spells CSLLDATYNEQYF. CDR3 bases: TGCAGTTTACTCGACGCAACCTACAATGAGCAGTACTTC.

This clonotype occurred a few times. J is TRBJ1-2 and V is TRBV4-3; TRBD1 might be the D (5 bases). Trimming cost V 3 bases and J 4 bases, with 9 bases left between them. The CDR3 is 13 residues long. CDR1 and CDR2 (germline): LGHNA, YSLEER. The CDR3 nucleotides read TGCGCCAGCAGCCAGGACAAGTCCTATGGCTACACCTTC. Its protein product is CASSQDKSYGYTF.

V gene TRBV11-2 combines with J gene TRBJ1-3; D remains unclear. V gave up 1 base and J gave up 4 bases, with 5 bases separating them. Germline lookup yields CDR1 SGHAT and CDR2 FQNNGV. The CDR3 covers 13 residues. The CDR3 coding sequence is TGTGCCAGCAGCTTAGTAGACGGAAACACCATATATTTT. Translation gives CASSLVDGNTIYF.

At least ten counts were recorded for this clonotype. This sequence joins TRBV20-1 and TRBJ2-1; D ambiguous. V was clipped by 0 bases and J by 2 bases, with 11 bases between them. Germline V gene data show CDR1 as DFQATT and CDR2 as SNEGSKA (reference sequence). CDR3 size: 15 residues. CDR3 in DNA: TGCAGTGCTAGAGATGGAGACAATGCCTACAATGAGCAGTTCTTC. Its protein product is CSARDGDNAYNEQFF.

The chain links TRBV18 to TRBJ1-5; no definite D call. V lost 6 bases, J lost 0 bases, and 12 bases lay in between. In germline, CDR1 is KGHSH, CDR2 LQKENI. This CDR3 spans 15 amino acids. DNA of the CDR3: TGTGCCAGCTCTTCGACGCTAAATAGCAATCAGCCCCAGCATTTT. The encoded protein is CASSSTLNSNQPQHF.

This clonotype was seen repeatedly, ten times or more. The rearrangement uses TRBV29-1 and TRBJ2-1; 9 positions agree with TRBD2. Germline CDR1 SQVTM, CDR2 ANQGSEA. The V gene end was trimmed by 3 bases and the J gene end by 4 bases; junction bases not matched to a gene: 7. The CDR3 contains 15 residues. The CDR3 region is CSVDPGRGGYNEQFF. The DNA for the CDR3 is TGCAGCGTTGACCCTGGGCGGGGGGGGTACAATGAGCAGTTCTTC.

This clonotype has only a few counts. This rearrangement joins TRBV6-1 to TRBJ2-7; 9 nucleotides line up with TRBD2. V shed 3 bases, J shed 3 bases, and the junction held 6 bases outside the gene matches. The CDR3 runs to 15 residues. Per the germline V gene, CDR1 is MNHNS and CDR2 is SASEGT. In DNA form, the CDR3 reads TGTGCCAGCAGTGAGGGGGGGACTAGCAGCTACGAGCAGTACTTC. It is translated as CASSEGGTSSYEQYF.

This clonotype occurred a few times. The chain carries TRBV4-3 and TRBJ1-2; the D is unclear. V shed 7 bases and J shed 7 bases, with 28 bases lying between them. Germline CDR1 LGHNA, CDR2 YSLEER. This CDR3 contains 17 residues. For the CDR3, the DNA is TGCGCCAGCACCAGAACCTCAGGCAGAACACCGCCGGGTGGCTACACCTTC. Protein sequence: CASTRTSGRTPPGGYTF.

This clonotype was found a few times. This chain uses TRBV9 with TRBJ2-1; no clear D. Germline assignment: CDR1 SGDLS and CDR2 YYNGEE. Trimming took 4 bases from V and 8 from J, leaving 13 bases between them. The CDR3 is 13 residues long. The CDR3 DNA is TGTGCCAGCAGCCTCGGTGTTCGCGATGAGCAGTTCTTC. Translation: CASSLGVRDEQFF.

The V and J genes are TRBV2 and TRBJ2-1; 9 bases fit TRBD2. Germline CDR1 reads SNHLY; CDR2 reads FYNNEI. V shed 6 bases, J shed 3 bases, and the junction held 6 bases outside the gene matches. This CDR3 has 15 residues. Here the CDR3 reads CASSAAGGYYNEQFF. CDR3 in DNA: TGTGCCAGCAGCGCAGCGGGGGGCTACTACAATGAGCAGTTCTTC.

The V call is TRBV12-3 or TRBV12-4, the J call TRBJ1-1, with D tentatively TRBD1 (5 bases). CDR3 length: 11 amino acids. V lost 7 bases, J lost 8 bases, and 11 bases lay in between. The CDR3 region has the DNA TGTGCCAGCACCCCCGGGGGAGAAGCTTTCTTT. Encoded protein: CASTPGGEAFF.

V is TRBV27 and J is TRBJ1-2; D not resolved. The ends were cut back, 1 base at V and 3 bases at J, with 12 bases in the middle. Per the germline V gene, CDR1 is MNHEY and CDR2 is SMNVEV (reference sequence). The CDR3 covers 15 residues. The CDR3 reads CASSLLGSLDYGYTF. DNA of the CDR3: TGTGCCAGCAGTTTATTAGGGTCTCTGGACTATGGCTACACCTTC.

As regards this clonotype: At one boundary the junction diverges from the germline segment, which might be a read error. The chain is built from TRBV20-1 and TRBJ1-4, with 9 bases fitting TRBD1. The germline CDR1 and CDR2 sequences are DFQATT and SNEGSKA (reference sequence). The CDR3 contains 19 residues. In nucleotides, the CDR3 is TGCAGTGCTAGAGATCTCGGGACAGGGCACCCGACAACTAGTGAAAAACTGTTTTTT. This translates into CSARDLGTGHPTTSEKLFF.

The chain recombines TRBV20-1 with TRBJ1-5, with D uncertain. The germline V gene encodes CDR1 DFQATT and CDR2 SNEGSKA (reference sequence). Between the trimmed V and J ends, which lost 1 base and 0 bases, there was a span of 16 bases. This CDR3 spans 17 amino acids. CDR3 coding DNA: TGCAGTGCTAGAGGGCGCGGGATACCGACTAGCAATCAGCCCCAGCATTTT. It translates to CSARGRGIPTSNQPQHF.

V is TRBV2 and J is TRBJ2-2; D possibly corresponds to TRBD1 (6 bases). In germline, CDR1 is SNHLY, CDR2 FYNNEI. V gave up 6 bases and J gave up 2 bases, with 16 bases separating them. The CDR3 spans 16 residues. The CDR3 loop is CASSPDRPPNTGELFF. CDR3 DNA: TGTGCCAGCAGCCCCGACAGGCCTCCTAACACCGGGGAGCTGTTTTTT.

V and J are TRBV7-8 and TRBJ1-1; the D is unclear. V gave up 2 bases and J gave up 3 bases, with 10 bases separating them. This CDR3 has 14 residues. CDR1 SGHVS and CDR2 FQNEAQ come from the germline V gene. CDR3 DNA sequence: TGTGCCAGCAGCTTATATAGGGTGGACACTGAAGCTTTCTTT. Its protein product is CASSLYRVDTEAFF.

The table lists this clonotype with a few counts. V is TRBV4-1 and J is TRBJ1-6, with 7 bases lining up with TRBD1. The trim removed 1 base at V and 5 bases at J, leaving 11 bases unmatched. Germline CDR1 is MGHRA and CDR2 is YSYEKL. This CDR3 has 18 amino acids. The DNA for the CDR3 is TGCGCCAGCAGCCAAGTGGTAATTGGGACAGCTAATAATTCACCCCTCCACTTT. Residues: CASSQVVIGTANNSPLHF.

This clonotype occurred a few times. The genes are TRBV2 and TRBJ2-3; TRBD2 aligns across 13 bases. Germline V gene sequence: CDR1 SNHLY, CDR2 FYNNEI. The junction had 4 bases not matched to a gene; V was cut back by 5 bases and J by 2 bases. This CDR3 has 16 amino acids. The CDR3 loop reads CASSRGLAGLTDTQYF. CDR3 sequence (DNA): TGTGCCAGCAGTCGGGGACTAGCGGGGCTCACAGATACGCAGTATTTT.

A few counts support this clonotype. V and J are TRBV5-1 and TRBJ1-1; 7 bases are shared with TRBD1. From germline, CDR1 is SGHRS and CDR2 YFSETQ. CDR3 length equals 16 residues. After removal of 3 bases from V and 1 base from J, the junction contained 9 bases not matched to a gene. The DNA for the CDR3 is TGCGCCAGCAGCTGGACTCCGGGACAGCGGAACACTGAAGCTTTCTTT. It specifies CASSWTPGQRNTEAFF.

This clonotype was seen ten or more times. V gene TRBV5-1 combines with J gene TRBJ2-5; 7 nucleotides match TRBD1. Trimming took 9 bases from V and 3 from J; bases not matched to a gene: 20. The germline V gene has CDR1 SGHRS and CDR2 YFSETQ. The CDR3 is made up of 17 amino acids. Here the CDR3 reads CATQRIAAGGVEETQYF. DNA of the CDR3: TGCGCCACCCAAAGGATTGCCGCAGGGGGAGTTGAAGAGACCCAGTACTTC.